This TCR beta chain was sequenced in a study of beta chain features in type 1 diabetes. This clone was detected a few times. Investigators reverse transcribed all isolated RNA, so they sequenced expressed TCRB transcripts. Using immunoSEQ multiplex PCR, the repertoire was profiled, and TCRdb retains in-frame clones only, with some absent. Of hundreds of thousands of clones listed, 15% to 18% are singletons. The CDR3 totals 11 residues. Germline V gives CDR1 MGHDK, CDR2 SYGVNS. Between the trimmed V and J ends, which lost 6 bases and 8 bases, there was a span of 7 bases. The clonotype originates from a man aged 18 to 30 in good health. The rearrangement uses TRBV25-1 and TRBJ1-4; D remains ambiguous. The sequencing input was naive CD4+ T cells from blood. This CDR3 is CASRGTEKLFF. As DNA, the CDR3 is TGTGCCAGCAGGGGTACCGAAAAACTGTTTTTT.